This T cell receptor (beta chain) was documented in a study of human T cells and chemical hapten exposure. Study at large: The study lasted roughly 26 weeks, and patients were dosed weekly with diphenylcyclopropenone on the scalp throughout.

TCRdb recomputed calls from the RACE reads with MiXCR, one row per CDR3 protein. This table holds under 200,000 distinct CDR3 sequences, 25% to 30% found once. Described time point: pre-sensitization, week 0. The treatment denotes: therapeutic diphenylcyclopropenone sensitization with weekly scalp DPC. Study results and caveats: Because they had alopecia, donors may respond immunologically unlike healthy people.

The CDR3 covers 17 residues. CDR1 and CDR2 from the germline V gene are MDHEN and SYDVKM. J gave up 4 bases and V 6 bases, and 14 bases lay outside the gene matches. In the case of this clonotype: No antigen is known for it.

V usage is TRBV28 and J usage is TRBJ2-2; 7 positions match TRBD2. The sample consisted of whole blood, taken in connection with sensitization to the hapten diphenylcyclopropenone (DPC). This clonotype was obtained from a woman in her thirties with alopecia areata. Some clones in this sample may be carry-over from other donors' samples. Written as DNA, the CDR3 is TGTGCCAGCAGCACAACGGGGCTAGCGGCCTTCACCGGGGAGCTGTTTTTT. Protein sequence: CASSTTGLAAFTGELFF.